Shown below are 18 T cell receptor beta chains from a single sample sequenced in a study of blood T cell repertoires in COVID-19. Data came from immunoSEQ multiplex PCR; TCRdb stores just in-frame clones and leaves some out. Among roughly 90,000 clones listed, 85% were seen once. Sequencing input: peripheral blood. Source of these receptors: a man older than 75 with acute or convalescent COVID-19.

This clone was seen a handful of times. V and J are TRBV5-8 and TRBJ1-1; TRBD1 matches 8 bases. From germline, CDR1 is SGHTS and CDR2 YDEGEE. This CDR3 has 14 residues. The ends lost 6 bases at V and 3 bases at J; junction bases unmatched: 7. CDR3 amino acids: CASTFAQGDTEAFF. DNA for the CDR3: TGTGCCAGCACCTTCGCACAGGGGGACACTGAAGCTTTCTTT.

A single count supports this clone. The genes are TRBV18 and TRBJ2-5; D is ambiguous. Germline V gives CDR1 KGHSH, CDR2 LQKENI. CDR3 length equals 13 residues. The V and J ends lost 5 bases and 3 bases respectively, with 10 bases between them. The CDR3 reads CASSAAVEETQYF. CDR3 sequence (DNA): TGTGCCAGCTCAGCGGCAGTTGAAGAGACCCAGTACTTC.

The rearrangement joins TRBV13 to TRBJ2-7, with a weak D call TRBD2 (6 bases). V dropped 5 bases and J dropped 6 bases, with 11 bases sitting between them. Germline V gene data show CDR1 as PRHDT and CDR2 as FYEKMQ (reference sequence). This CDR3 is built from 12 residues. The CDR3, as DNA: TGTGCCAGCAGCCAGGTGGGAGGCGAGCAGTACTTC. As protein: CASSQVGGEQYF.

This chain uses TRBV6-2 or TRBV6-3 with TRBJ2-2; a weak D match, TRBD2 (6 bases). The V end was cut by 2 bases, the J end by 5 bases, with 18 bases between. The germline gives CDR1 MNHEY, CDR2 SVGEGT. CDR3 length: 17 amino acids. The chain's CDR3 is CASSYDPSVVSTGELFF. CDR3 nucleotides: TGTGCCAGCAGTTACGACCCTAGCGTAGTGAGTACCGGGGAGCTGTTTTTT.

This clone occurred once. J is TRBJ2-7 and V is TRBV30; 10 bases match TRBD1. Germline V gene sequence: CDR1 GTSNPN, CDR2 SVGIG (reference sequence). This CDR3 has 15 amino acids. V gave up 4 bases and J gave up 0 bases; unmatched junction bases: 6. The CDR3 nucleotides read TGTGCCTGGAACCCAAGGACAGGGGGCTCCTACGAGCAGTACTTC. This gives the protein CAWNPRTGGSYEQYF. Looking up the rest from reference TRBV30 and TRBJ2-7 gives the full variable domain: SQTIHQWPATLVQPVGSPLSLECTVEGTSNPNLYWYRQAAGRGLQLLFYSVGIGQISSEVPQNLSASRPQDRQFILSSKKLLLSDSGFYLCAWNPRTGGSYEQYFGPGTRLTVT.

This chain links TRBV6-6 with TRBJ2-5, with 7 nucleotides matching TRBD2. Trimming at V came to 8 bases and at J to 4 bases, leaving 1 base not matched to a gene. Germline V lookup: CDR1 MNHNY, CDR2 SVGAGI (reference sequence). The CDR3 loop spans 11 amino acids. As DNA, the CDR3 is TGTGCCAGCGGCGGGAGAGAGACCCAGTACTTC. This sequence encodes CASGGRETQYF.

CDR3 region: CASSTRTGQYYEQYF. CDR3 bases: TGTGCCAGTAGTACCCGGACAGGCCAGTACTACGAGCAGTACTTC. The genes are TRBV19 and TRBJ2-7; TRBD1 matches 7 bases. The CDR3 covers 15 residues. V dropped 4 bases and J dropped 3; count of bases not matched to a gene: 9. Germline loops: CDR1 LNHDA, CDR2 SQIVND (reference sequence).

This clone was detected only once. The chain employs TRBV28 and TRBJ1-5; 7 bases fit TRBD1. Germline assignment: CDR1 MDHEN and CDR2 SYDVKM. V shed 4 bases and J 4 bases; nucleotides not matched to a gene: 7. The CDR3 extends over 15 amino acids. The CDR3 sequence: CASSSRQGVNQPQHF. For the CDR3, the DNA is TGTGCCAGCAGTTCCCGACAGGGTGTAAATCAGCCCCAGCATTTT.

The rearrangement links TRBV6-1 to TRBJ2-7; TRBD1 might be the D (5 bases). Trimming stripped 2 bases from V and 6 bases from J, with 11 bases between. This CDR3 region has 13 residues. Germline-derived CDR1 and CDR2 are MNHNS and SASEGT. CDR3 sequence: CASSEKRGSEQYF. As DNA, the CDR3 is TGTGCCAGCAGTGAAAAAAGGGGCTCCGAGCAGTACTTC.

V and J are TRBV3-1 (or the pseudogene TRBV3-2) and TRBJ1-5; TRBD1 agrees at 8 bases. Germline-derived CDR1 and CDR2 are LGHDT and YNNKEL (reference sequence). V lost 6 bases and J lost 6; bases outside the gene matches: 10. The CDR3 spans 15 residues. CDR3 residues: CASSLGTGGGQPQHF. DNA of the CDR3: TGTGCCAGCAGTCTTGGGACAGGAGGAGGTCAGCCCCAGCATTTT.

This chain uses TRBV19 with TRBJ1-6, with D perhaps matching TRBD1 (5 bases). Trimming stripped 7 bases from V and 9 bases from J, with 16 bases between. CDR1 LNHDA and CDR2 SQIVND come from the germline V gene (reference sequence). The CDR3 extends over 14 amino acids. The CDR3 bases are TGTGCCAGTATCCCGACAGATTCGACTTCACCCCTCCACTTT. It yields the protein CASIPTDSTSPLHF.

The chain joins TRBV7-2 to TRBJ1-1, with 7 positions matching TRBD1. The CDR3 is 14 amino acids. Germline loops: CDR1 SGHTA, CDR2 FQGNSA. Losses at the gene ends were 5 bases for V and 5 bases for J; bases not matched to a gene: 8. CDR3 nucleotides: TGTGCCAGCAGCAGGGACAGAGGAGTAACTGAAGCTTTCTTT. Amino acid sequence: CASSRDRGVTEAFF.

CDR3 region: CATRAYGTSNGKYEQYF. The CDR3 bases are TGTGCCACCAGAGCCTACGGGACTAGCAACGGCAAATACGAGCAGTACTTC. The chain links TRBV15 to TRBJ2-7; 9 nucleotides match TRBD2. V shed 6 bases, J shed 4 bases, and the junction held 16 bases outside the gene matches. From germline, CDR1 is LNHNV and CDR2 YYDKDF (reference sequence). The CDR3 is 17 amino acids.

The V gene is TRBV2, the J gene TRBJ2-1, with 9 bases identical to TRBD2. The junction had 10 bases not matched to a gene; V was cut back by 3 bases and J by 16 bases. In germline, CDR1 is SNHLY, CDR2 FYNNEI. The CDR3 spans 13 residues. The CDR3 DNA sequence: TGTGCCAGCAGTGAGGGGGTTAGGACTAGCGAATTCTTC. It translates to CASSEGVRTSEFF.

This clone appeared a few times. The CDR3 sequence: CASSTTGGIMNTEAFF. The CDR3 DNA sequence: TGTGCCAGCAGCACGACAGGGGGGATAATGAACACTGAAGCTTTCTTT. The V and J genes are TRBV7-9 and TRBJ1-1; 9 bases map to TRBD1. With 5 bases clipped from V and 0 bases from J, the junction kept 7 bases outside the gene matches. CDR1 SEHNR and CDR2 FQNEAQ come from the germline V gene (reference sequence). The CDR3 runs 16 residues.

V usage is TRBV6-2 or TRBV6-3 and J usage is TRBJ2-2; D possibly corresponds to TRBD2 (5 bases). This CDR3 is 14 amino acids long. V lost 6 bases to trimming and J lost 7 bases, with 15 bases between them. Germline V gene lookup returns CDR1 MNHEY and CDR2 SVGEGT. CDR3 in DNA: TGTGCCAGCAGCCCGAGGAGGCGAAGCGGGGAGCTGTTTTTT. Translation gives CASSPRRRSGELFF.

The chain is built from TRBV28 and TRBJ1-5; TRBD1 might be the D (6 bases). CDR3 length: 18 amino acids. Looked up from germline, CDR1 is MDHEN and CDR2 is SYDVKM. Trimming removed 10 bases at V and 1 base at J, with 26 bases between. For the CDR3, the DNA is TGTGCCACCTCAAAGATGAGGGGGAGTTCCCTAAGCAATCAGCCCCAGCATTTT. Protein sequence: CATSKMRGSSLSNQPQHF.

The rearrangement uses TRBV5-1 and TRBJ1-4; 9 bases agree with TRBD1. The CDR3 length is 15 residues. J gave up 4 bases and V 4 bases, and 5 bases lay outside the gene matches. CDR1 and CDR2 from the germline V gene are SGHRS and YFSETQ. The CDR3 DNA is TGCGCCAGCAGCATCGGGGACAGGGATAATGAAAAACTGTTTTTT. It yields the protein CASSIGDRDNEKLFF.